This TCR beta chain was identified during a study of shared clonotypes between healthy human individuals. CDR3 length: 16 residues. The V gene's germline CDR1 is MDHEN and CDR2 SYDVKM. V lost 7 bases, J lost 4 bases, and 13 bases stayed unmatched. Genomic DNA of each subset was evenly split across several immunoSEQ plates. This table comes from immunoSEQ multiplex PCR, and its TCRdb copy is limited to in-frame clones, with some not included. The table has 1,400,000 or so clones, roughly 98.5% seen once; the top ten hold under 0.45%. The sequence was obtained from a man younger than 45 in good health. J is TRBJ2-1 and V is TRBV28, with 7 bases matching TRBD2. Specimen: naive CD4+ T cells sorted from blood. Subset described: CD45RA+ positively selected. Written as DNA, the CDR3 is TGTGCCAGCACGCCTAGCGGATCCCGGATTTACAATGAGCAGTTCTTC. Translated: CASTPSGSRIYNEQFF.